This T cell receptor beta chain was recorded in a study of CD8+ T cells in alopecia areata. About the study: Tofacitinib ran 6 to 18 months, followed by 6 months off drug. Study conclusions and caveats: Scalp sample sequencing also detects resident alphabeta T cells of normal skin.

The investigators collected lesional scalp punch biopsies and peripheral blood from alopecia areata patients. Turning to this clone: Antigen specificity is unknown.

After isolation, RNA underwent reverse transcription to generate cDNA as the sequencing template. Assay used: immunoSEQ multiplex PCR; TCRdb lists only in-frame clones, some missing. Among about 150,000 clones listed, 45% to 60% were seen once. This clonotype was obtained from a human donor with alopecia areata. Sequenced here: CD8+ T cells sorted from blood, sampled at week 0.

CDR3 region: CSVRDANYGYTF. The CDR3 DNA reads as TGCAGCGTTCGTGATGCTAACTATGGCTACACCTTC. The V gene is TRBV29-1, the J gene TRBJ1-2; D unclear. Per germline, CDR1 SQVTM and CDR2 ANQGSEA. This CDR3 is built from 12 residues. The V end lost 5 bases, the J end lost 0 bases, and 7 bases lay between the germline ends.